The next 18 T cell receptor beta chains were all read from a single sample in a study of human T cells and chemical hapten exposure. TCRdb analysed the RACE reads with MiXCR anew, one entry per CDR3 protein. The sample lists some 200,000 distinct CDR3 sequences; under 25% were seen once. Time point of the sample: patch test 1, 2 weeks after DPC sensitization. The treatment was: therapeutic diphenylcyclopropenone sensitization with weekly scalp DPC. This specimen was whole blood, taken in connection with sensitization to the hapten diphenylcyclopropenone (DPC). The receptors were gathered from a woman in her fifties or sixties with alopecia areata. Some clones in this sample may be carry-over from other donors' samples.

V gene TRBV5-1 combines with J gene TRBJ1-1; D not resolved. CDR1 and CDR2 (germline): SGHRS, YFSETQ. The CDR3 runs 14 residues. V gave up 4 bases and J gave up 0 bases, with 10 bases separating them. DNA of the CDR3: TGCGCCAGCAGCGCGTCGGGGATGAACACTGAAGCTTTCTTT. Amino acid sequence: CASSASGMNTEAFF.

The CDR3 protein is CASSPAGSGNTIYF. CDR3 in DNA: TGTGCCAGCAGTCCCGCGGGCTCTGGAAACACCATATATTTT. J is TRBJ1-3 and V is TRBV6-6; D remains ambiguous. V was clipped by 5 bases and J by 0 bases, with 8 bases between them. Germline CDR1 and CDR2: MNHNY and SVGAGI (reference sequence). CDR3 size: 14 residues.

This clonotype was observed many times. V gene TRBV27 combines with J gene TRBJ2-1; D assignment may be TRBD1 or TRBD2 (5 bases each). The V gene lost 5 bases and the J gene lost 7 bases, with 9 bases spanning the gap. The CDR3 is 12 residues long. Germline CDR1 MNHEY, CDR2 SMNVEV (reference sequence). CDR3 DNA: TGTGCCAGCAGTCGAGGGGTGAATGAGCAGTTCTTC. Protein sequence: CASSRGVNEQFF.

The table lists this clonotype with a few counts. This chain connects TRBV5-1 to TRBJ2-5; 12 positions match TRBD2. J was trimmed by 5 bases and V by 1 base; bases with no gene match: 9. The germline gives CDR1 SGHRS, CDR2 YFSETQ. This CDR3 comprises 17 residues. This CDR3 reads CASSLLGTSGYRETQYF. The CDR3, as DNA: TGCGCCAGCAGCTTGCTCGGGACTAGCGGGTACCGGGAGACCCAGTACTTC.

The gene calls are TRBV20-1 and TRBJ2-3, with TRBD2 matching 7 bases. The V gene end was trimmed by 2 bases and the J gene end by 2 bases; junction bases not matched to a gene: 10. Germline CDR1 reads DFQATT; CDR2 reads SNEGSKA (reference sequence). The CDR3 extends over 16 amino acids. The DNA for the CDR3 is TGCAGTGCTAGAAACCCGGGACTACCCTTCACAGATACGCAGTATTTT. It is translated as CSARNPGLPFTDTQYF.

The chain links TRBV20-1 to TRBJ2-1; D not certain. Trimming pared 0 bases from V and 4 bases from J, leaving 7 bases between. Germline V gene data show CDR1 as DFQATT and CDR2 as SNEGSKA (reference sequence). This CDR3 comprises 13 residues. DNA of the CDR3: TGCAGTGCTAGAGATCTATGGTACAATGAGCAGTTCTTC. Amino acid sequence: CSARDLWYNEQFF.

This sequence joins TRBV5-1 and TRBJ2-5, with 7 bases identical to TRBD2. The CDR3 runs 15 residues. The V segment lost 4 bases and the J segment 0 bases; nucleotides outside the gene matches: 6. From germline, CDR1 is SGHRS and CDR2 YFSETQ. The CDR3 DNA sequence: TGCGCCAGCAGCCCAGCGGGACCGAACCAAGAGACCCAGTACTTC. It is translated as CASSPAGPNQETQYF.

This clonotype was observed a few times. The V gene is TRBV4-2, the J gene TRBJ1-1; a possible D gene is TRBD1 (5 bases). The CDR3 is 14 amino acids. Per the germline V gene, CDR1 is LGHNA and CDR2 is YNFKEQ. Trimming left V 5 bases short and J 4 bases short, with 14 bases between. DNA of the CDR3: TGTGCCAGCAGCTACGGTTCGGGGGTCACTGAAGCTTTCTTT. This encodes CASSYGSGVTEAFF.

This clonotype was observed a handful of times. The V and J genes are TRBV6-5 and TRBJ1-1; a weak D match, TRBD1 (5 bases). The CDR3 covers 14 residues. The V end was cut by 6 bases, the J end by 5 bases, with 16 bases between. CDR1 MNHEY and CDR2 SVGAGI come from the germline V gene. CDR3 coding DNA: TGTGCCAGCAGGGACCGCAGGGCAGGAACTGAAGCTTTCTTT. As protein: CASRDRRAGTEAFF.

This clonotype was observed a handful of times. The chain employs TRBV29-1 and TRBJ2-3, with 9 bases matching TRBD2. V lost 7 bases to trimming and J lost 2 bases; unmatched junction nucleotides: 7. Per the germline V gene, CDR1 is SQVTM and CDR2 is ANQGSEA. CDR3 size: 14 residues. This CDR3 reads CSAQTSGFTDTQYF. CDR3 coding DNA: TGCAGCGCCCAGACTAGCGGCTTCACAGATACGCAGTATTTT.

This clonotype has ten or more counts. The V and J genes are TRBV5-1 and TRBJ2-5; no definite D call. The ends were cut back, 5 bases at V and 2 bases at J, with 13 bases in the middle. This CDR3 region has 14 residues. CDR1 SGHRS and CDR2 YFSETQ come from the germline V gene. The chain's CDR3 is CASRSGRTQETQYF. The CDR3, as DNA: TGCGCCAGCAGATCCGGTCGGACGCAAGAGACCCAGTACTTC.

Ten or more counts support this clonotype. This chain links TRBV20-1 with TRBJ2-1; 11 bases fit TRBD2. The CDR3 has 14 amino acids. Per the germline V gene, CDR1 is DFQATT and CDR2 is SNEGSKA (reference sequence). Germline trimming cut 6 bases from V and 4 bases from J; bases unmatched to any gene: 5. The CDR3 DNA follows: TGCAGTGCCCAAGGGACTAGCGGTTACAATGAGCAGTTCTTC. This translates into CSAQGTSGYNEQFF.

This clonotype was counted between two and nine times. The gene calls are TRBV5-6 and TRBJ2-1; D may match TRBD1 or TRBD2 (6 bases each). The V gene's germline CDR1 is SGHDT and CDR2 YYEEEE. This CDR3 has 14 amino acids. V lost 7 bases and J lost 1, with 12 bases in between. The CDR3 sequence is CASRGRVSYNEQFF. For the CDR3, the DNA is TGTGCCAGCCGGGGGCGAGTTTCCTACAATGAGCAGTTCTTC.

The chain links TRBV10-2 to TRBJ2-2, with D unresolved. The V gene's germline CDR1 is WSHSY and CDR2 SAAADI. Between the trimmed V and J ends, which lost 8 bases and 7 bases, there was a span of 11 bases. The CDR3 contains 12 residues. The CDR3, as DNA: TGCGCCAGCCGCCCCTCCGGCGGGGAGCTGTTTTTT. Protein product: CASRPSGGELFF.

This clonotype was counted only a few times. This rearrangement joins TRBV7-9 to TRBJ1-1; maybe TRBD1 (6 bases). From germline, CDR1 is SEHNR and CDR2 FQNEAQ (reference sequence). The CDR3 has 12 amino acids. V was shortened by 5 bases and J by 7 bases, with 11 bases between the two germline ends. The CDR3 region is CASSADRNEAFF. The DNA for the CDR3 is TGTGCCAGCAGCGCAGACAGGAATGAAGCTTTCTTT.

The V and J genes are TRBV6-4 and TRBJ2-3; D may be TRBD2 (6 bases). CDR3 length equals 14 residues. Germline V gene sequence: CDR1 MRHNA, CDR2 SNTAGT. Trimming took 5 bases from V and 4 from J, leaving 13 bases between them. In nucleotides, the CDR3 is TGTGCCAGCAGTAAAGGCGGGATCCCAGATACGCAGTATTTT. Translating it yields CASSKGGIPDTQYF.

The table lists this clonotype with a few counts. This sequence joins TRBV28 and TRBJ2-3; D gene unclear. The CDR3 totals 14 residues. V was pared by 5 bases and J by 6 bases, with 15 bases between. In germline, CDR1 is MDHEN, CDR2 SYDVKM. The CDR3 coding sequence is TGTGCCAGCAGTACCCCGAGCCGGGCTGATACGCAGTATTTT. This codes for CASSTPSRADTQYF.

Only a few counts were recorded for this clonotype. The CDR3 loop is CASSERPGQGPHNEKLFF. CDR3 coding DNA: TGCGCCAGCAGCGAAAGACCGGGACAGGGCCCTCACAATGAAAAACTGTTTTTT. This chain uses TRBV5-1 with TRBJ1-4; TRBD1 aligns across 9 bases. The CDR3 has 18 amino acids. J was trimmed by 5 bases and V by 4 bases; bases with no gene match: 15. Germline lookup yields CDR1 SGHRS and CDR2 YFSETQ.